This note documents a single T cell receptor (beta chain) sequence. The antigen it recognizes is unknown. No base quality information exists; no much larger clone differs at one position. Other DNA sequences in the same sample also yield this CDR3. The immunoSEQ Assay, a bias-controlled multiplex PCR, was used to amplify TCRbeta CDR3 regions from genomic DNA. The authors' analysis ran thus. The number of nucleated cells in each sample was estimated by amplification of reference gene primers within the assay. To quantify the absolute abundance of each unique TCRbeta CDR3 rearrangement, sequence reads were collapsed and filtered. For each sample, productive Simpson clonality was calculated by taking the square root of Simpson's diversity index across productive rearrangements. Held by TCRdb, this immuneACCESS table contains in-frame sequences only and omits some clones. Under half of the omission traces to an unresolved V gene where checked; the cause of the rest is unknown. From that table come the V and J calls and clone size; the DNA was used to work out D and trimming. The sample table holds approximately 140,000 clones, of which over 70% were seen once. About 5.7% of the sample is in the top ten clones.

The record originates from a study of blood T cell repertoires in COVID-19 (dated by TCRdb to 2020 to 2022). Turning to the overall study: Samples from collaborators originated in the United States, Italy and Spain and spanned both the acute and convalescent phases of COVID-19. Subjects who had been exposed to COVID-19, were actively infected with it, or had recovered from it provided the deeply sampled blood TCRbeta repertoires that made up the dataset. The repertoires were released in a freely available public database meant as a resource for research on the immune response to SARS-CoV-2. The material from the prospective study consisted of cDNA or gDNA derived from T cells, B-cell-depleted T cells, or PBMCs. The samples were drawn from two sources: the first 160 participants of the ongoing ImmuneRACE study, and 950 to 1,500 subjects contributed by 6 global collaborators. HLA class I and class II types, where available, came from metadata supplied by the sample provider rather than from assay-based typing. Nearly every sample came with metadata listing a de-identified subject ID, COVID-19 status, age in years and sex.

V drops 4 bases and J drops 1 base, leaving 7 bases in between. Inclusive of the bounding cysteine and phenylalanine, the CDR3 is 13 residues long. Only the CDR3 DNA stays, 39 bases, in frame from base 1. CDR1 is given as LGHDT and CDR2 as YNNKEL, both from the germline V gene (reference sequence). Overall study results and their limits: The amount of clinical and demographic metadata varied by source and participant and was provided uncurated.

Collaborating institutions collected whole blood in K2EDTA tubes following their own protocols. For TCRbeta analysis, collaborators shipped samples in one of three forms: frozen whole blood, isolated PBMCs, or DNA extracted from either of those sample types. The TCR originated in an elderly man with acute or convalescent COVID-19. The rearrangement joined TRBV3-1 (or the pseudogene TRBV3-2) to TRBJ1-1; TRBD1 is a possible D gene, resting on 6 matching bases. Sequences were obtained from peripheral blood. The DNA reads as follows: TGTGCCAGCAGCCCACAGGGGAACACTGAAGCTTTCTTT. Its amino acids are CASSPQGNTEAFF.